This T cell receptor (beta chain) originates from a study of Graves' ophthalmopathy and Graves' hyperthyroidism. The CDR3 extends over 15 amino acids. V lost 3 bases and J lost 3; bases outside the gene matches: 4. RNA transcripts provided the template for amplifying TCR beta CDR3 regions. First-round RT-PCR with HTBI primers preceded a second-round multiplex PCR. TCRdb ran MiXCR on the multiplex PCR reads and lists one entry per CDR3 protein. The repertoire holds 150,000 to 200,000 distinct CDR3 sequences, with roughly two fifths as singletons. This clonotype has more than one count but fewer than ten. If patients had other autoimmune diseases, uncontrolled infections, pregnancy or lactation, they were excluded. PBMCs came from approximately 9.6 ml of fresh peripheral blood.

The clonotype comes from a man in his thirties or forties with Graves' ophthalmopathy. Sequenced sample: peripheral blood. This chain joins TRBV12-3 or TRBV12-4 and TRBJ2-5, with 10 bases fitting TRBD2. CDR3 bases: TGTGCCAGCAGTTTGACCCTAGCGGGGGAAGAGACCCAGTACTTC. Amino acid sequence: CASSLTLAGEETQYF.